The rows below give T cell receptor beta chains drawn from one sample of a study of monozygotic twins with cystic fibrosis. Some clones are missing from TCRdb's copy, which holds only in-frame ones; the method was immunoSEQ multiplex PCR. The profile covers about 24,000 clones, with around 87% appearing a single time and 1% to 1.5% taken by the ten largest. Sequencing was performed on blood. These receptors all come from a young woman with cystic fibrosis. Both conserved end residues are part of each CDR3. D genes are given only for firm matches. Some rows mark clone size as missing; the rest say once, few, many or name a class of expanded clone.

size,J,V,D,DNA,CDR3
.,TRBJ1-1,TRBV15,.,TGTGCCACCAGCGCTGGGAGGAACAGGGTAAACACTGAAGCTTTCTTT,CATSAGRNRVNTEAFF
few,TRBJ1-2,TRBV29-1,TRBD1,TGCAGCGCCTCACCGGGACAGGGAGATGGCTACACCTTC,CSASPGQGDGYTF
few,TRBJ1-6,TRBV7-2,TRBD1,TGTGCCAGCTTCCAGGGGGCAGGGTCACCCCTCCACTTT,CASFQGAGSPLHF
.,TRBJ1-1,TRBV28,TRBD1,TGTGCCAGCAGTTCAGGACAGGGGTCGGCCGCTTTCTTT,CASSSGQGSAAFF
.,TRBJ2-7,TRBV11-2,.,TGTGCCAGCAGCTTAGCCGGGACCTACTACGAGCAGTACTTC,CASSLAGTYYEQYF
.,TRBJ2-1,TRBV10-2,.,TGCGCCAGCAGTTTCACAGATAATGAGCAGTTCTTC,CASSFTDNEQFF
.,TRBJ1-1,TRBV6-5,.,TGTGCCAGCAGTCCTATTCTCAGCTCTGAAGCTTTCTTT,CASSPILSSEAFF
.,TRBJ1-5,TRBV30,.,TGTGCCTGGGGGGGCAATCAGCCCCAGCATTTT,CAWGGNQPQHF
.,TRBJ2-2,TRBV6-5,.,TGTGCCAGCAGTAGAGGACAAACATACGGCGGGGAGCTGTTTTTT,CASSRGQTYGGELFF
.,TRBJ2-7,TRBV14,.,TGTGCCAGCAGTCCCTTAAGGGAGAGCTCCTACGAGCAGTACTTC,CASSPLRESSYEQYF
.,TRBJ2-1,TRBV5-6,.,TGTGCCAGCAGCTTGGCGACAGGTCTCAATGAGCAGTTCTTC,CASSLATGLNEQFF
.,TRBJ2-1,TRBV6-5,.,TGTGCCAGCAGTTACTCAACTCATGACAATGAGCAGTTCTTC,CASSYSTHDNEQFF
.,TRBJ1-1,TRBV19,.,TGTGCCAGTAGTATCTCCGGGGGGGCCCTGGCTGAAGCTTTCTTT,CASSISGGALAEAFF
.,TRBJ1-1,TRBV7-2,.,TGTGCCAGCAGCTTGGGTTTGCGTGTAAGAGGGACTGAAGCTTTCTTT,CASSLGLRVRGTEAFF
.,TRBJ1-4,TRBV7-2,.,TGTGCCAGCAGCCCCCGAGGAGCGGGTAGGGAAAAACTGTTTTTT,CASSPRGAGREKLFF
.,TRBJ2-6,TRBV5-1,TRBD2,TGCGCCAGCAGCGTTACTAGCGGGAACCCCTCTGGGGCCAACGTCCTGACTTTC,CASSVTSGNPSGANVLTF
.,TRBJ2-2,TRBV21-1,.,TGTGCCAGCAGCAAAGGGGGGCGGCTGCCCGCGAACACCGGGGAGCTGTTTTTT,CASSKGGRLPANTGELFF
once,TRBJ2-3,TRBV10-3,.,TGTGCCATCAGGGGACTTGAAGATACGCAGTATTTT,CAIRGLEDTQYF
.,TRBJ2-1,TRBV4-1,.,TGCGCCAGCAGCCAAGATCAGGGGCCGTCTCGATACAATGAGCAGTTCTTC,CASSQDQGPSRYNEQFF
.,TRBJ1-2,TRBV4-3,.,TGCGCCAGCAGCCAAGAAGGGTATGGCTACACCTTC,CASSQEGYGYTF
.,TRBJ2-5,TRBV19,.,TGTGCCAGTAGTCGTTACGTCAGGGACGGGGCGGGTGGGACCCAGTACTTC,CASSRYVRDGAGGTQYF
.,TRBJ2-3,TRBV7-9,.,TGTGCCAGCAGCTTTTCTCCCGGGACCAGAGGCGCAGATACGCAGTATTTT,CASSFSPGTRGADTQYF
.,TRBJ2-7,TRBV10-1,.,TGCGCCAGCACATACAGGAGGCACGAGCAGTACTTC,CASTYRRHEQYF
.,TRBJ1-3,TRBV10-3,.,TGTGCCATCTCCTTGGGGGTATCTGGAAACACCATATATTTT,CAISLGVSGNTIYF
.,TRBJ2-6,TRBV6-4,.,TGTGCCAGCAGTGGCGGAGGGATGGGCTCTGGGGCCAACGTCCTGACTTTC,CASSGGGMGSGANVLTF
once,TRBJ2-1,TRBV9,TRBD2,TGTGCCAGCAGCCTTACTAGCGGGGGATACAATGAGCAGTTCTTC,CASSLTSGGYNEQFF
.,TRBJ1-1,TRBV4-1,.,TGCGCCAGCAGCAAAGGGAGAGGGGCACTGAACACTGAAGCTTTCTTT,CASSKGRGALNTEAFF
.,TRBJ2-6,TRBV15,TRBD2,TGTGCCACCAGCGGGGGGGACTTGGCCAACGTCCTGACTTTC,CATSGGDLANVLTF
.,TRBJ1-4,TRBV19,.,TGTGCCAGTAGTGCACAGGGTTACAATGAAAAACTGTTTTTT,CASSAQGYNEKLFF
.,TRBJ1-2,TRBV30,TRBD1,TGTGCCTGGATGACAGGGGCTTATGGCTACACCTTC,CAWMTGAYGYTF
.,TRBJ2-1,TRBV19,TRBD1,TGTGCCAGTAGTATGCTCTGGACAGGGGGAGGTACAGTGACGAATGAGCAGTTCTTC,CASSMLWTGGGTVTNEQFF
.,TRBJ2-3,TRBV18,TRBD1,TGTGCCAGCTCACCACTGACAGGGGAAGATACGCAGTATTTT,CASSPLTGEDTQYF
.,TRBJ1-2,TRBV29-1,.,TGCAGCGTTGTTTCTAACTATGGCTACACCTTC,CSVVSNYGYTF
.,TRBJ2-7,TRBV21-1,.,TGTGCCAGCAGCAAATATTCTGGGACAGGTAGCTCCTACGAGCAGTACTTC,CASSKYSGTGSSYEQYF
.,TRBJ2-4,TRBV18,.,TGTGCCAGCTCACCACCGGGGGGGCAGGTCAAAAACATTCAGTACTTC,CASSPPGGQVKNIQYF
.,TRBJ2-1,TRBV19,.,TGTGCCAGTAGAGTCGTTCCGGGACGTTTGGGTGAGCAGTTCTTC,CASRVVPGRLGEQFF
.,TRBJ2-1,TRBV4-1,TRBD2,TGCGCCAGCAGCAGGGTAGCGGGGTCCACTAATGAGCAGTTCTTC,CASSRVAGSTNEQFF
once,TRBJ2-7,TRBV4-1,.,TGCGCCAGCAGCCGACAAATTACGGGGGGCCGAAGCTCCTACGAGCAGTACTTC,CASSRQITGGRSSYEQYF
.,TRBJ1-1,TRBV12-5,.,TGTGCTAGTGGTTTGGGAATAGGGACGGTGAACACTGAAGCTTTCTTT,CASGLGIGTVNTEAFF
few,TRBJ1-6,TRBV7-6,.,TGTGCCAGCAGCTTACAGAGCTCCTATAATTCACCCCTCCACTTT,CASSLQSSYNSPLHF
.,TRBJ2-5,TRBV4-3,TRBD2,TGCGCCAGCAGCCAAGGGTTTGCTAGCGGGGTAGAGACCCAGTACTTC,CASSQGFASGVETQYF
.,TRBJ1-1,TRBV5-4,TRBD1,TGTGCCAGCAGCTCGGACAGGCCTCGACTAGACACTGAAGCTTTCTTT,CASSSDRPRLDTEAFF
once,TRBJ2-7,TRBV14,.,TGTGCCAGCAGCCAGAATCGGTTCGATGGGCAGTACTTC,CASSQNRFDGQYF
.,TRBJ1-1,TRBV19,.,TGTGCCAGCAACCCACATTGGCAGAACACTGAAGCTTTCTTT,CASNPHWQNTEAFF
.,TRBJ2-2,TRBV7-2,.,TGTGCCAGCAGCTTACGGGGCTACACCGGGGAGCTGTTTTTT,CASSLRGYTGELFF
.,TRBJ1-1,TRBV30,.,TGTGCCTGGAGGCCAAATAAGATACTGAACACTGAAGCTTTCTTT,CAWRPNKILNTEAFF
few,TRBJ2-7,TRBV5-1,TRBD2,TGCGCCAGCAGCTTCCAAGCGGGGGTAAACGAGCAGTACTTC,CASSFQAGVNEQYF
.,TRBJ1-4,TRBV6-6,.,TGTGCCAGCAGTTCCGGGGCTCGGACTAATGAAAAACTGTTTTTT,CASSSGARTNEKLFF
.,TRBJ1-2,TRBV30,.,TGTGCCTGGAGTGCCAGGTCCTATGGCTACACCTTC,CAWSARSYGYTF
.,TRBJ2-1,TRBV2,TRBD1,TGTGCCACCCGGAGAGGGGGCACCTACAATGAGCAGTTCTTC,CATRRGGTYNEQFF
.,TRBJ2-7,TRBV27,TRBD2,TGTGCCACCCTAGCGGCCCGATACGAGCAGTACTTC,CATLAARYEQYF
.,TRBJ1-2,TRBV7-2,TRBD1,TGTGCCAGCAGCTTAACACAGGGGGCGTTATATGGCTACACCTTC,CASSLTQGALYGYTF
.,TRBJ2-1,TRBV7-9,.,TGTGCCAGCAGCTTACTTTTGGACAATGAGCAGTTCTTC,CASSLLLDNEQFF
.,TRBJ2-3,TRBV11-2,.,TGTGCCAGCAGCTACGGACAGCGACGCACAGATACGCAGTATTTT,CASSYGQRRTDTQYF
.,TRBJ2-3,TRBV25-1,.,TGTGCCAGCAGTGAATCCGACGGACCAGATACGCAGTATTTT,CASSESDGPDTQYF
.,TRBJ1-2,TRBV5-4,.,TGTGCCAGCAGCTTGCCCCGCTTGAGTGGTGAAAATGGCTACACCTTC,CASSLPRLSGENGYTF
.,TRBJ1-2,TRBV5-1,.,TGCGCCAGCAGCCCCCTGGACGGGGTGAAAGGCTACACCTTC,CASSPLDGVKGYTF
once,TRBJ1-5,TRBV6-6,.,TGTGCCAGCAGCCCCGCGACACAGACTAGCAATCAGCCCCAGCATTTT,CASSPATQTSNQPQHF